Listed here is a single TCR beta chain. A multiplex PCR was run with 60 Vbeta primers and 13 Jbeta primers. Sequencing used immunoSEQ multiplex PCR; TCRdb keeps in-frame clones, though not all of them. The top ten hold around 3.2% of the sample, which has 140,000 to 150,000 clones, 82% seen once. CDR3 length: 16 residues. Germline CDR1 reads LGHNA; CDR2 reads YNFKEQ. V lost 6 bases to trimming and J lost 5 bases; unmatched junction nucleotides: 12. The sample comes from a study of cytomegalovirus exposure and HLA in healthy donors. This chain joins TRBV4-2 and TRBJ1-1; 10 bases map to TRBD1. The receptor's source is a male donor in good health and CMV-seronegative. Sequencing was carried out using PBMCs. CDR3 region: CASRPAGTGEGTEAFF. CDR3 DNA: TGTGCCAGCAGACCCGCCGGGACAGGGGAAGGGACTGAAGCTTTCTTT.